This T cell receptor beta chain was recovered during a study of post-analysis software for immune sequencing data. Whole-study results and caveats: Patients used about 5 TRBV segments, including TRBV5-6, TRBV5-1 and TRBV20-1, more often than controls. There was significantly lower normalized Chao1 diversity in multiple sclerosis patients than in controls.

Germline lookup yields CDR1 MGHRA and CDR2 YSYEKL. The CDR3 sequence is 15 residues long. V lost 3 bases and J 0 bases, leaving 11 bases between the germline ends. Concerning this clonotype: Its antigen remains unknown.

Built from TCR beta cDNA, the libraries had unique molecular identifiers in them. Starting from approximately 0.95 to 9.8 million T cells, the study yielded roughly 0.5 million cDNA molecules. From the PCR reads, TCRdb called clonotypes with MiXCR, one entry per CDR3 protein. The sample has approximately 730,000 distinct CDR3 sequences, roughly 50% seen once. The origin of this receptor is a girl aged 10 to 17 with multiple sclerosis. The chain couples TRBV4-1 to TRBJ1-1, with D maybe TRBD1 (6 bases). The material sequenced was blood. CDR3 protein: CASSQPDRMNTEAFF. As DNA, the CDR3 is TGCGCCAGCAGCCAGCCCGACAGGATGAACACTGAAGCTTTCTTT.